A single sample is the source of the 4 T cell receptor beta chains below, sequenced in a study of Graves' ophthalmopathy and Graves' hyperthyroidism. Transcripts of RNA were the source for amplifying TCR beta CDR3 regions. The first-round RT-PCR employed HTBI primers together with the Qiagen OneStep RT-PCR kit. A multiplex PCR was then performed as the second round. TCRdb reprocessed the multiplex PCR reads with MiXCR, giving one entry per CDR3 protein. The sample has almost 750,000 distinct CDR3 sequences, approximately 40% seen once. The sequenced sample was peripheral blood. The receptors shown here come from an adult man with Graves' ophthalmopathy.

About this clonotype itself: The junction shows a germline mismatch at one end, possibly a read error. For the CDR3, the DNA is TGTGCCGGCAGGATCGACTCCGGTGGGGGAGAGGCCCAGTACTTC. Its protein product is CAGRIDSGGGEAQYF. The genes are TRBV2 and TRBJ2-5; D possibly uses TRBD1 or TRBD2 (5 bases each). Germline-derived CDR1 and CDR2 are SNHLY and FYNNEI. The CDR3 has 15 amino acids.

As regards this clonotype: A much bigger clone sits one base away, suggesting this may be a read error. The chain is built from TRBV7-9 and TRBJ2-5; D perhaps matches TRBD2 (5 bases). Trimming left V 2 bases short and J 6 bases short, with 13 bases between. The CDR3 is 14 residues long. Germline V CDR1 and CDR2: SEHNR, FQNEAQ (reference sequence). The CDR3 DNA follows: TGTGCCAGCAGCTTAATAGCCGGGGAGCAGACCCAGTACTTC. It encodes CASSLIAGEQTQYF.

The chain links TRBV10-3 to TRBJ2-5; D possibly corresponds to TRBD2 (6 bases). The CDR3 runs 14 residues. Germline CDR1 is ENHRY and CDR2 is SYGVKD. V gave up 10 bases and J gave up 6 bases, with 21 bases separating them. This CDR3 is CASGVGDIGKTQYF. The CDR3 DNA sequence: TGTGCCAGCGGGGTGGGAGACATTGGAAAGACCCAGTACTTC.

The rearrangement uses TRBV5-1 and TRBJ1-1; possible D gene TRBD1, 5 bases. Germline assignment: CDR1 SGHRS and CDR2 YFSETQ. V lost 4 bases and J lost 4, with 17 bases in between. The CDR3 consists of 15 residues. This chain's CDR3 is CASSPQLGAGTEAFF. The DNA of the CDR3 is TGCGCCAGCAGCCCCCAACTCGGGGCGGGCACTGAAGCTTTCTTT.